This passage covers 13 T cell receptor beta chains from one sample sequenced in a study of T cell changes during pregnancy in multiple sclerosis. The data were produced by immunoSEQ multiplex PCR, yet TCRdb's version contains in-frame clones alone and is incomplete. This sample carries approximately 93,000 clones, around 93% of them seen once, and the ten largest clones take 0.8% to 0.95%. Here the sequenced sample was peripheral blood, taken before pregnancy. Receptors were obtained from a female donor with multiple sclerosis, enrolled in a pregnancy study.

The J gene is TRBJ1-6, the V gene TRBV6-4; a possible D gene is TRBD1 (6 bases). Germline CDR1 is MRHNA and CDR2 is SNTAGT. Trimming removed 2 bases at V and 7 bases at J, with 9 bases between. CDR3 size: 14 residues. CDR3 sequence: CASSDTGGNSPLHF. In DNA form, the CDR3 reads TGTGCCAGCAGTGACACGGGGGGCAATTCACCCCTCCACTTT.

The J gene is TRBJ2-7, the V gene TRBV7-9; D is undetermined. Deletions cut 5 bases from V and 5 bases from J, with 7 bases between. The CDR3 totals 11 residues. The V gene's germline CDR1 is SEHNR and CDR2 FQNEAQ (reference sequence). The CDR3 DNA follows: TGTGCCAGCAGCCCTCTCGACGAGCAGTACTTC. Its translation is CASSPLDEQYF.

The V call is TRBV5-1, the J call TRBJ2-7; D possibly corresponds to TRBD2 (6 bases). V was clipped by 4 bases and J by 0 bases, with 8 bases between them. Germline lookup yields CDR1 SGHRS and CDR2 YFSETQ. The CDR3 is made up of 13 amino acids. As DNA, the CDR3 is TGCGCCAGCAGCCCGGACTACTCCTACGAGCAGTACTTC. Protein sequence: CASSPDYSYEQYF.

The gene calls are TRBV18 and TRBJ2-5; D possibly corresponds to TRBD2 (5 bases). V lost 1 base, J lost 2 bases, and 8 bases lay in between. This CDR3 comprises 14 residues. Germline CDR1 is KGHSH and CDR2 is LQKENI. CDR3 region: CASSPQAGQETQYF. As DNA, the CDR3 is TGTGCCAGCTCACCACAGGCGGGTCAAGAGACCCAGTACTTC.

The CDR3 DNA reads as TGTGCCATCAGACGGACTAGCGGGAGTGGTGAGCAGTACTTC. It yields the protein CAIRRTSGSGEQYF. This chain connects TRBV10-3 to TRBJ2-7; 13 bases agree with TRBD2. CDR3 size: 14 residues. From germline, CDR1 is ENHRY and CDR2 SYGVKD. The V and J ends lost 6 bases and 7 bases, in that order; junction bases with no gene match: 6.

The J gene is TRBJ1-6, the V gene TRBV15; TRBD1 agrees at 9 bases. Germline CDR1 and CDR2: LNHNV and YYDKDF (reference sequence). Trimming at V came to 0 bases and at J to 10 bases, leaving 4 bases not matched to a gene. There are 15 residues in the CDR3. The CDR3 loop reads CATSRDRGQGSPLHF. The DNA for the CDR3 is TGTGCCACCAGCAGAGATCGAGGACAGGGGTCACCCCTCCACTTT.

The chain joins TRBV27 to TRBJ2-1; D is perhaps TRBD2 (6 bases). This CDR3 is 15 amino acids long. Germline values: CDR1 MNHEY, CDR2 SMNVEV (reference sequence). Deletions cut 5 bases from V and 0 bases from J, with 11 bases between. The chain's CDR3 is CASSLDGSSYNEQFF. The DNA of the CDR3 is TGTGCCAGCAGTCTCGACGGGAGCTCCTACAATGAGCAGTTCTTC.

Only a few counts were recorded for this clone. The chain uses TRBV19 and TRBJ1-6; TRBD1 matches at 7 bases. CDR1 and CDR2 (germline): LNHDA, SQIVND (reference sequence). Trimming took 10 bases from V and 8 from J; bases not matched to a gene: 8. This CDR3 has 13 residues. The CDR3 region is CATTGVSDSPLHF. CDR3 DNA: TGTGCCACCACAGGGGTTTCGGATTCACCCCTCCACTTT.

This clone has a handful of counts. The rearrangement links TRBV15 to TRBJ1-1; TRBD1 matches 7 bases. Germline V CDR1 and CDR2: LNHNV, YYDKDF (reference sequence). The CDR3 consists of 13 residues. V was clipped by 6 bases and J by 3 bases; unmatched bases: 4. The CDR3: CATSRGRDTEAFF. CDR3 DNA sequence: TGTGCCACCAGTAGGGGGCGGGACACTGAAGCTTTCTTT. The full variable domain, its missing parts supplied by reference TRBV15 and TRBJ1-1, is DAMVIQNPRYQVTQFGKPVTLSCSQTLNHNVMYWYQQKSSQAPKLLFHYYDKDFNNEADTPDNFQSRRPNTSFCFLDIRSPGLGDTAMYLCATSRGRDTEAFFGQGTRLTVV.

The V gene is TRBV9, the J gene TRBJ2-7; TRBD1 agrees at 10 bases. This CDR3 region has 13 residues. Germline trimming cut 3 bases from V and 6 bases from J; bases unmatched to any gene: 3. Germline lookup yields CDR1 SGDLS and CDR2 YYNGEE. The CDR3 DNA follows: TGTGCCAGCAGCGCCCGACAGGGGGCCGAGCAGTACTTC. Translated, it gives CASSARQGAEQYF.

V gene TRBV15 combines with J gene TRBJ2-7; 7 bases agree with TRBD1. In germline, CDR1 is LNHNV, CDR2 YYDKDF (reference sequence). This CDR3 has 17 amino acids. With V trimmed by 0 bases and J by 6 bases, 14 bases remained unmatched. CDR3 DNA: TGTGCCACCAGCAGAGATCTGGGACAGACAAACTGGGGCGAGCAGTACTTC. This translates into CATSRDLGQTNWGEQYF.

This chain uses TRBV14 with TRBJ2-7, with a tentative D call TRBD2 (6 bases). The V end was cut by 0 bases, the J end by 2 bases, with 14 bases between. Germline-derived CDR1 and CDR2 are SGHDN and FVKESK. This CDR3 is 16 amino acids long. The CDR3 region has the DNA TGTGCCAGCAGCCAAGATCGGGCGGGGTTAGCCTACGAGCAGTACTTC. It translates to CASSQDRAGLAYEQYF.

CDR3 nucleotides: TGCGCCAGCGGGGACAAAGGAAACACCATATATTTT. Translating it yields CASGDKGNTIYF. V and J are TRBV10-1 and TRBJ1-3; possible D gene TRBD1, 6 bases. The CDR3 extends over 12 amino acids. V lost 8 bases and J lost 4, with 9 bases in between. Germline V lookup: CDR1 WNHNN, CDR2 SYGVQD (reference sequence).